This TCR beta chain originates from a study of CD8+CD57+ T cells in acquired aplastic anemia (dated by TCRdb to 2016 to 2019). In terms of the full investigation: On average, sorted CD4+ and CD8+ cells yielded 3.2 ug of extracted DNA, with a range of about 0.19 to 30 ug. Beyond this particular receptor, the publication reports: Although 25 to 30 CD8+ CDR3 sequences were shared by patients and controls, these sequences appeared highly expressed in patients and within the immunodominant clones of patients. No significant difference in CD8+ Simpson's diversity was found between patients and healthy controls (P=0.060).

TCR repertoires of sorted CD4+ and CD8+ blood T cells from severe aplastic anemia patients and healthy subjects were deep-sequenced in the study. Ficoll-Paque density gradient centrifugation was used to isolate peripheral blood mononuclear cells. Before DNA was extracted, CD4+ and CD8+ T cells were sorted using either FACS or magnetic beads. This clonotype appeared once. This clone's antigen is unknown. This may be a read error, as it is one base from a much larger clone. Including cysteine and phenylalanine, the CDR3 has 14 amino acids. Only the CDR3 part of the read is kept: 42 bases, read in frame from the first base. V sheds 5 bases and J sheds 3 bases, leaving 17 bases between their ends. As encoded in the germline V gene (reference sequence), CDR1 is DFQATT while CDR2 is SNEGSKA. Genomic DNA served as template for TCR beta VDJ combination and CDR3 sequence profiling. An Illumina HiSeq 2000 was used for TCR repertoire sequencing. In the original analysis: Repertoires were assessed using TRBV/TRBJ rearrangement plots, CDR3 size and DJ length profiles, and Simpson's diversity index. The immunodominant clone was defined as the most abundant DNA sequence in deep sequencing data. CDR3 amino acid sequences were screened for sharing across subjects and compared with published repertoires and the VDJdb database. TCRdb's own reprocessing of the public reads used fastp at Q25 and MiXCR and kept productive beta chains. Records with the same CDR3 protein are collapsed into one entry carrying the most frequent genes and DNA. Here the V and J calls rest on TCRdb's processing, not on the authors' analysis. Present in this sample are 250,000 to 300,000 distinct CDR3 sequences, roughly half of which were seen just once. The top ten clones comprise 8% of the sample.

The sequencing sample was made of sorted CD4+, CD8+, or CD8+CD57+ T cells (not recorded which) from PBMCs. In this chain, TRBV20-1 is recombined with TRBJ2-7; the best D guess is TRBD2, with 5 bases matching. The receptor was isolated from a human donor with severe aplastic anemia or a healthy control (not recorded which). The sequence in DNA is TGCAGTGCTCGGTTCGGGGATCCGGTCTACGAGCAGTACTTC. Its protein is CSARFGDPVYEQYF.